The 3 T cell receptor beta chains below all came from one sample that was sequenced in a study of T cell repertoires in ileal Crohn's disease. As to time point: neoterminal ileum biopsy at postoperative endoscopy, about 6 months after surgery. Measured with immunoSEQ multiplex PCR; TCRdb has only the in-frame clones, and not every one. The table has about 11,000 clones, approximately 78% seen once; the top ten hold about 15%. Sequencing was done on a sample of ileal tissue. The receptors shown here come from an adult with Crohn's disease.

This rearrangement joins TRBV11-2 to TRBJ1-2; 7 nucleotides align to TRBD1. Germline CDR1 SGHAT, CDR2 FQNNGV. CDR3 length: 13 amino acids. After removal of 5 bases from V and 4 bases from J, the junction contained 4 bases not matched to a gene. In DNA form, the CDR3 reads TGTGCCAGCAGCCGGGACAGATTCTATGGCTACACCTTC. Its protein is CASSRDRFYGYTF.

As to this clone: The junction and the germline gene differ at one end; a read error may be behind it. J is TRBJ1-2 and V is TRBV20-1; 7 bases map to TRBD1. The CDR3 runs to 8 residues. The germline V gene encodes CDR1 DFQATT and CDR2 SNEGSKA (reference sequence). The DNA of the CDR3 is TGCAGTGCTAGGGGACAGCTCTTC. Translation gives CSARGQLF.

This clone was seen more than once but under ten times. The CDR3: CASSKGQGGGNTIYF. The CDR3 nucleotides read TGTGCCAGCAGCAAAGGACAGGGGGGAGGAAACACCATATATTTT. V and J are TRBV21-1 and TRBJ1-3; the listed D gene, TRBD1, was not tested against the DNA. TRBV21-1 is classified as a pseudogene. There are 15 residues in the CDR3.